The entry that follows covers one T cell receptor beta chain sequence. This entry belongs to a study of shared clonotypes between healthy human individuals. CDR1 SQVTM and CDR2 ANQGSEA come from the germline V gene. V was pared by 7 bases and J by 4 bases, with 8 bases between. There are 11 residues in the CDR3. Naive CD8 cells lacked CD45RO, underwent positive selection for CCR7 and left out terminally differentiated effector memory CD45RA+ cells. Assay used: immunoSEQ multiplex PCR; TCRdb lists only in-frame clones, some missing. The table shows more than 500,000 clones, with roughly 95% occurring only once.

The specimen sequenced was naive CD8+ T cells sorted from blood. This clonotype originated in a woman younger than 45 in good health. The chain is built from TRBV29-1 and TRBJ2-1, with D possibly being TRBD1 (6 bases). This CDR3 reads CSGGHYNEQFF. The CDR3 region has the DNA TGCAGCGGGGGACATTACAATGAGCAGTTCTTC.